What follows are 19 T cell receptor beta chains derived from one specimen sequenced in a study of patients and donors after allogeneic stem cell transplantation. In TCRdb, the RT-PCR reads were re-called with MiXCR into one record per CDR3 protein. Of roughly 150,000 distinct CDR3 sequences listed, approximately 25% were seen once; the top ten hold 20% to 30%. Sequencing input: blood, either unsorted or a sorted T cell fraction (not recorded which). These receptors originate from a human donor who was either an allogeneic HSCT recipient or a stem cell or donor lymphocyte infusion donor (not recorded which). It is not recorded whose cells these are; they may come from a transplant donor.

The chain has TRBV20-1 and TRBJ1-1, with D uncertain. The germline gives CDR1 DFQATT, CDR2 SNEGSKA (reference sequence). The CDR3 length is 17 residues. V lost 0 bases and J 4 bases, leaving 21 bases between the germline ends. CDR3 nucleotide sequence: TGCAGTGCTAGAGATAAGTCACCACCAGGACGGGGCACTGAAGCTTTCTTT. Its protein product is CSARDKSPPGRGTEAFF.

This chain connects TRBV5-1 to TRBJ2-3; a possible D gene is TRBD1 (5 bases). Looked up from germline, CDR1 is SGHRS and CDR2 is YFSETQ. The CDR3 runs to 16 residues. V lost 0 bases and J 0 bases, leaving 11 bases between the germline ends. CDR3 sequence (DNA): TGCGCCAGCAGCTTGGTACTGACAGACAGCACAGATACGCAGTATTTT. It yields the protein CASSLVLTDSTDTQYF.

This clonotype has at least ten counts. The chain links TRBV5-1 to TRBJ1-6; D is uncertain. The V end was cut by 0 bases, the J end by 7 bases, with 14 bases between. CDR3 length: 16 amino acids. Germline CDR1 is SGHRS and CDR2 is YFSETQ. The DNA for the CDR3 is TGCGCCAGCAGCTTGGAGGCGGCACTCGGCAATTCACCCCTCCACTTT. Translation gives CASSLEAALGNSPLHF.

The chain recombines TRBV6-5 with TRBJ2-4; 8 bases are a match to TRBD1. The CDR3 covers 13 residues. The trim removed 4 bases at V and 7 bases at J, leaving 3 bases unmatched. Germline CDR1 and CDR2: MNHEY and SVGAGI. For the CDR3, the DNA is TGTGCCAGCAGTTTGGCAGGGGGCAACATTCAGTACTTC. Its protein is CASSLAGGNIQYF.

The chain links TRBV10-3 to TRBJ2-2; 10 bases map to TRBD1. Losses at the gene ends were 8 bases for V and 5 bases for J; bases not matched to a gene: 5. Germline V lookup: CDR1 ENHRY, CDR2 SYGVKD. The CDR3 contains 14 residues. In nucleotides, the CDR3 is TGTGCCATCCAGGACAGGGGGATGACCGGGGAGCTGTTTTTT. Translation gives CAIQDRGMTGELFF.

V gene TRBV3-1 combines with J gene TRBJ1-1; possibly TRBD1 for D (5 bases). Trimming pared 1 base from V and 2 bases from J, leaving 17 bases between. Germline V gene data show CDR1 as LGHDT and CDR2 as YNNKEL (reference sequence). The CDR3 sequence is 17 residues long. The CDR3 is CASSQATPGAANTEAFF. DNA of the CDR3: TGTGCCAGCAGCCAAGCTACCCCCGGGGCAGCTAACACTGAAGCTTTCTTT.

This clonotype was observed a handful of times. CDR3 in amino acids: CATSEWLAGGPNEQFF. In nucleotides, the CDR3 is TGTGCCACCAGTGAATGGCTAGCGGGAGGCCCCAATGAGCAGTTCTTC. The chain combines TRBV24-1 with TRBJ2-1; 11 nucleotides agree with TRBD2. Germline CDR1 is KGHDR and CDR2 is SFDVKD. V gave up 4 bases and J gave up 6 bases; unmatched junction bases: 7. The CDR3 covers 16 residues.

This clonotype was counted between two and nine times. The chain recombines TRBV7-8 with TRBJ1-2; possibly TRBD1 for D (5 bases). V gave up 1 base and J gave up 2 bases, with 11 bases separating them. The CDR3 contains 15 residues. Germline V gene sequence: CDR1 SGHVS, CDR2 FQNEAQ. CDR3 sequence (DNA): TGTGCCAGCAGCTTAGAGGGGCAGGGAAACTATGGCTACACCTTC. Amino acids: CASSLEGQGNYGYTF.

In this sample, this clonotype turned up a few times. The J gene is TRBJ1-1, the V gene TRBV6-6; 7 bases align to TRBD1. The CDR3 runs 15 residues. The junction had 9 bases not matched to a gene; V was cut back by 5 bases and J by 3 bases. Per the germline V gene, CDR1 is MNHNY and CDR2 is SVGAGI (reference sequence). The CDR3 DNA sequence: TGTGCCAGCAGTACCCCACAGGGGCGAGACACTGAAGCTTTCTTT. It encodes CASSTPQGRDTEAFF.

The chain links TRBV9 to TRBJ2-1; 7 nucleotides align to TRBD2. Germline loops: CDR1 SGDLS, CDR2 YYNGEE. The length of the CDR3 is 15 residues. Unmatched junction bases numbered 8, after V lost 3 bases and J lost 5 bases. The CDR3: CASSAWDYQNNEQFF. The CDR3 DNA follows: TGTGCCAGCAGCGCCTGGGACTACCAGAACAATGAGCAGTTCTTC. Supplemented by reference TRBV9 and TRBJ2-1, the full variable domain reads DSGVTQTPKHLITATGQRVTLRCSPRSGDLSVYWYQQSLDQGLQFLIQYYNGEERAKGNILERFSAQQFPDLHSELNLSSLELGDSALYFCASSAWDYQNNEQFFGPGTRLTVL.

V gene TRBV12-3 or TRBV12-4 combines with J gene TRBJ2-4, with D possibly TRBD2 on 6 matching bases. This CDR3 contains 20 residues. V lost 0 bases and J 1 base, leaving 22 bases between the germline ends. The CDR3 sequence is CASSLALGRLRNEAKNIQYF. CDR3 bases: TGTGCCAGCAGTTTAGCCCTGGGGAGGTTGAGGAACGAGGCCAAAAACATTCAGTACTTC.

This clonotype came up a few times. This chain joins TRBV6-2 or TRBV6-3 and TRBJ2-3, with a weak D call TRBD2 (5 bases). The germline gives CDR1 MNHEY, CDR2 SVGEGT. This CDR3 region has 11 residues. V was trimmed by 7 bases and J by 6 bases, leaving 8 bases between them. In DNA form, the CDR3 reads TGTGCCAGCACGGGGTTGGATACGCAGTATTTT. Translated: CASTGLDTQYF.

This sequence joins TRBV4-2 and TRBJ2-7; D possibly corresponds to TRBD2 (6 bases). Germline V CDR1 and CDR2: LGHNA, YNFKEQ. The V end lost 0 bases, the J end lost 2 bases, and 14 bases lay between the germline ends. The CDR3 is 16 amino acids. For the CDR3, the DNA is TGTGCCAGCAGCCAAGATCGGAGGGATTTCGCCTACGAGCAGTACTTC. Amino acid sequence: CASSQDRRDFAYEQYF.

This chain connects TRBV7-9 to TRBJ2-1; D might be TRBD2 (6 bases). Germline assignment: CDR1 SEHNR and CDR2 FQNEAQ (reference sequence). This CDR3 comprises 14 residues. V shed 4 bases and J shed 5 bases, with 12 bases lying between them. The CDR3 sequence is CASSSPEGNNEQFF. The CDR3 nucleotides read TGTGCCAGCAGCTCTCCGGAGGGTAACAATGAGCAGTTCTTC. The variable domain in full, completed from reference TRBV7-9 and TRBJ2-1, reads DTGVSQNPRHKITKRGQNVTFRCDPISEHNRLYWYRQTLGQGPEFLTYFQNEAQLEKSRLLSDRFSAERPKGSFSTLEIQRTEQGDSAMYLCASSSPEGNNEQFFGPGTRLTVL.

V and J are TRBV20-1 and TRBJ2-4; D not certain. V was clipped by 6 bases and J by 3 bases, with 12 bases between them. This CDR3 region has 13 residues. Per the germline V gene, CDR1 is DFQATT and CDR2 is SNEGSKA (reference sequence). CDR3 DNA: TGCAGTGCATATGGACGGAACAAAAACATTCAGTACTTC. This codes for CSAYGRNKNIQYF.

This clonotype occurred many times. CDR3 sequence reads: CSARESSTNEKLFF. The CDR3 nucleotides are TGCAGTGCTAGAGAGAGTTCAACTAATGAAAAACTGTTTTTT. V usage is TRBV20-1 and J usage is TRBJ1-4; D not resolved. CDR1 and CDR2 from the germline V gene are DFQATT and SNEGSKA (reference sequence). Trimming took 0 bases from V and 0 from J, leaving 5 bases between them. CDR3 size: 14 residues.

This clonotype was recorded at least ten times. V and J are TRBV29-1 and TRBJ1-5; D unclear. Trimming pared 3 bases from V and 4 bases from J, leaving 10 bases between. CDR3 size: 13 residues. Germline loops: CDR1 SQVTM, CDR2 ANQGSEA. CDR3 in DNA: TGCAGCGTTGAGTCCGGAAAAAATCAGCCCCAGCATTTT. Protein sequence: CSVESGKNQPQHF.

This rearrangement joins TRBV30 to TRBJ2-2; a possible D gene is TRBD1 (5 bases). Germline V lookup: CDR1 GTSNPN, CDR2 SVGIG (reference sequence). V lost 5 bases, J lost 5 bases, and 9 bases lay in between. The CDR3 has 12 residues. Here the CDR3 reads CAWEAGTGELFF. The CDR3 DNA sequence: TGTGCCTGGGAAGCAGGGACCGGGGAGCTGTTTTTT.

This clonotype was counted between two and nine times. The rearrangement joins TRBV24-1 to TRBJ2-1; TRBD1 agrees at 8 bases. This CDR3 comprises 15 residues. The trim removed 4 bases at V and 6 bases at J, leaving 7 bases unmatched. Germline CDR1 and CDR2: KGHDR and SFDVKD. The CDR3 coding sequence is TGTGCCACCAGTGACATAAGGACAGGGACCAATGAGCAGTTCTTC. Translated: CATSDIRTGTNEQFF.